The table lists the clone carrying this T cell receptor beta chain with a few counts. Antigen unknown. The data were obtained in a study of blood T cells in healthy people across ages. Study-wide points: The diversity estimates, figures obtained from one million T cells, were considered underestimates. Possibly confounding the expanded clonotype changes was the fact that donor CMV status was unknown. Among long-lived donors, naive CD4+ cells were more numerous and diversity higher than in aged donors.

Each donor's blood draw was roughly 9.8 milliliters of peripheral blood. PCR was performed a second time for roughly 7 to 11 cycles using a sample-barcoded 5' primer and a J-beta primer mix. TCRdb processed the 5' RACE reads anew with MiXCR; each CDR3 protein has one entry. Seen here are some 710,000 distinct CDR3 sequences, about 42% observed once, and the top ten hold around 18%. The CDR3 runs to 12 residues. Trimming cost V 6 bases and J 2 bases, with 6 bases left between them. Germline V gives CDR1 KGHSH, CDR2 LQKENI. This sequence joins TRBV18 and TRBJ2-3; D ambiguous. Input material: blood. The sequence was collected from a man older than 75 in good health. Written as DNA, the CDR3 is TGTGCCAGCTCGGGTATCACAGATACGCAGTATTTT. Translating gives CASSGITDTQYF.